Below are 25 T cell receptor beta chains sequenced from a single sample in a study of blood T cell repertoires in COVID-19 (dated by TCRdb to the early 2020s). Library generation was performed with the immunoSEQ multiplex PCR assay. Sourced from immuneACCESS, this table was stored by TCRdb with only in-frame sequences that have V and J called. A share of the clones is absent; for the studies checked, an unresolved V gene accounts for under half, and the remainder has no known explanation. The sample profile shows approximately 140,000 clones; over 65% of them were found once. Roughly 2% of the sample is held by the ten biggest clonotypes. Material for sequencing was peripheral blood. Every receptor here comes from a man between 65 and 85 years old with acute or convalescent COVID-19.

The chain recombines TRBV7-6 with TRBJ2-1; a possible D gene is TRBD2 (6 bases). Trimming left V 5 bases short and J 10 bases short, with 9 bases between. CDR1 is SGHVS, CDR2 FNYEAQ, per germline. The CDR3 is made up of 11 amino acids. CDR3: CASSQSGEQFF. CDR3 bases: TGTGCCAGCAGCCAGAGCGGGGAGCAGTTCTTC.

The chain recombines TRBV19 with TRBJ2-7, with 7 bases fitting TRBD2. V dropped 4 bases and J dropped 6; count of bases not matched to a gene: 6. Germline CDR1 and CDR2: LNHDA and SQIVND (reference sequence). The CDR3 consists of 13 residues. DNA for the CDR3: TGTGCCAGTAGTAGCGGGAGCCCGGGCGAGCAGTACTTC. This translates into CASSSGSPGEQYF.

CDR3 loop: CASSIGQGRYNEQFF. CDR3 DNA: TGTGCCAGTAGTATAGGACAGGGTAGATACAATGAGCAGTTCTTC. This chain links TRBV19 with TRBJ2-1, with TRBD1 identical over 7 bases. The CDR3 consists of 15 residues. V shed 1 base and J 4 bases; nucleotides not matched to a gene: 4. Germline V gene lookup returns CDR1 LNHDA and CDR2 SQIVND (reference sequence).

The rearrangement joins TRBV20-1 to TRBJ2-7; no clear D. Germline V gives CDR1 DFQATT, CDR2 SNEGSKA (reference sequence). The CDR3 contains 9 residues. V dropped 8 bases and J dropped 3 bases, with 5 bases sitting between them. The CDR3 loop reads CSTGYEQYF. In DNA, the CDR3 is TGCAGTACGGGCTACGAGCAGTACTTC.

The V gene is TRBV5-1, the J gene TRBJ2-1, with D unresolved. The V and J ends lost 0 bases and 8 bases respectively, with 6 bases between them. The CDR3 has 12 amino acids. The germline V gene encodes CDR1 SGHRS and CDR2 YFSETQ. As DNA, the CDR3 is TGCGCCAGCAGCTTGGGTGAGGATGAGCAGTTCTTC. Its protein product is CASSLGEDEQFF.

The chain uses TRBV3-1 (or the pseudogene TRBV3-2) and TRBJ2-1, with TRBD2 matching 9 bases. V was clipped by 0 bases and J by 4 bases; unmatched bases: 10. The germline gives CDR1 LGHDT, CDR2 YNNKEL (reference sequence). The CDR3 extends over 18 amino acids. The CDR3 DNA reads as TGTGCCAGCAGCCAAGATGTGGTGAGCGGGAGGACATACAATGAGCAGTTCTTC. This gives the protein CASSQDVVSGRTYNEQFF.

A few counts support this clone. The chain is built from TRBV6-6 and TRBJ2-1; TRBD2 agrees at 10 bases. The CDR3 has 15 amino acids. Germline assignment: CDR1 MNHNY and CDR2 SVGAGI (reference sequence). V lost 3 bases, J lost 10 bases, and 9 bases stayed unmatched. The CDR3, as DNA: TGTGCCAGCAGTTATCCAGCGGGAGGGGTCGACGAGCAGTTCTTC. Encoded protein: CASSYPAGGVDEQFF.

This chain uses TRBV24-1 with TRBJ2-1; 14 nucleotides line up with TRBD2. The CDR3 is 19 amino acids. Losses at the gene ends were 4 bases for V and 0 bases for J; bases not matched to a gene: 7. Germline CDR1 reads KGHDR; CDR2 reads SFDVKD. CDR3 loop: CATSDGGLAGASSYNEQFF. The CDR3 DNA reads TGTGCCACCAGTGACGGGGGACTAGCGGGGGCAAGCTCCTACAATGAGCAGTTCTTC.

The V and J genes are TRBV28 and TRBJ2-1, with a weak D call TRBD2 (5 bases). The CDR3 is 12 residues long. Germline V CDR1 and CDR2: MDHEN, SYDVKM. Deletions cut 5 bases from V and 9 bases from J, with 11 bases between. The CDR3 reads CASSQSGSEQFF. Here the CDR3 DNA reads TGTGCCAGCAGTCAGTCGGGGAGTGAGCAGTTCTTC.

The chain combines TRBV7-9 with TRBJ2-3, with D tentatively TRBD2 (7 bases). This CDR3 contains 17 residues. The germline V gene has CDR1 SEHNR and CDR2 FQNEAQ (reference sequence). V was cut by 5 bases and J by 1 base, with 19 bases left in between. This CDR3 is CASSPVGGGAGTDTQYF. The CDR3 region has the DNA TGTGCCAGCAGCCCCGTTGGAGGGGGGGCCGGCACAGATACGCAGTATTTT.

The gene calls are TRBV11-2 and TRBJ1-1; possible D gene TRBD1, 5 bases. Looked up from germline, CDR1 is SGHAT and CDR2 is FQNNGV. V lost 5 bases and J lost 4, with 11 bases in between. This CDR3 is built from 13 residues. CDR3 DNA: TGTGCCAGCAGCCGCCGGGGGTTCACTGAAGCTTTCTTT. Encoded protein: CASSRRGFTEAFF.

The chain uses TRBV3-1 (or the pseudogene TRBV3-2) and TRBJ1-2; tentatively, D is TRBD1 (6 bases). This CDR3 has 13 residues. Trimming removed 7 bases from V and 4 bases from J, with 13 bases in between. Germline lookup yields CDR1 LGHDT and CDR2 YNNKEL (reference sequence). The CDR3 DNA is TGTGCCAGCAAACCGCAGGGGACCTATGGCTACACCTTC. This encodes CASKPQGTYGYTF.

The chain recombines TRBV6-1 with TRBJ1-3; TRBD1 is a possible D gene (5 bases). V lost 3 bases, J lost 4 bases, and 13 bases lay in between. There are 15 residues in the CDR3. Germline CDR1 is MNHNS and CDR2 is SASEGT. CDR3 amino acids: CASSESLQGGNTIYF. Here the CDR3 DNA reads TGTGCCAGCAGTGAGAGCCTTCAGGGAGGAAACACCATATATTTT.

The chain carries TRBV5-1 and TRBJ2-7, with D perhaps matching TRBD1 (5 bases). CDR1 and CDR2 from the germline V gene are SGHRS and YFSETQ. The V and J ends lost 0 bases and 3 bases respectively, with 10 bases between them. The CDR3 sequence is 14 residues long. The DNA for the CDR3 is TGCGCCAGCAGCTTGGGAGACAGAAGCTACGAGCAGTACTTC. Amino acid sequence: CASSLGDRSYEQYF.

The gene calls are TRBV28 and TRBJ2-1; tentative D call: TRBD2 (6 bases). V lost 6 bases and J 6 bases, leaving 12 bases between the germline ends. The CDR3 runs to 13 residues. Germline V gene lookup returns CDR1 MDHEN and CDR2 SYDVKM. The CDR3 DNA follows: TGTGCCAGCAGCTGGGGCGGGACCAATGAGCAGTTCTTC. It specifies CASSWGGTNEQFF. The full variable domain, in which reference TRBV28 and TRBJ2-1 provide the parts outside the CDR3, is DVKVTQSSRYLVKRTGEKVFLECVQDMDHENMFWYRQDPGLGLRLIYFSYDVKMKEKGDIPEGYSVSREKKERFSLILESASTNQTSMYLCASSWGGTNEQFFGPGTRLTVL.

The chain combines TRBV7-9 with TRBJ2-1, with D perhaps matching TRBD1 (6 bases). Trimming cost V 1 base and J 9 bases, with 10 bases left between them. In germline, CDR1 is SEHNR, CDR2 FQNEAQ (reference sequence). The CDR3 contains 13 residues. CDR3 region: CASSLEGGGEQFF. As DNA, the CDR3 is TGTGCCAGCAGCTTAGAAGGGGGTGGTGAGCAGTTCTTC.

J is TRBJ2-2 and V is TRBV5-1; unclear D gene. This CDR3 comprises 16 residues. Germline CDR1 SGHRS, CDR2 YFSETQ. Trimming removed 4 bases at V and 4 bases at J, with 17 bases between. CDR3 sequence: CASSPFLTRSTGELFF. CDR3 in DNA: TGCGCCAGCAGCCCCTTCTTAACAAGGAGCACCGGGGAGCTGTTTTTT.

This sequence joins TRBV7-2 and TRBJ2-7; 12 bases fit TRBD1. The ends lost 1 base at V and 5 bases at J; junction bases unmatched: 3. This CDR3 comprises 15 residues. CDR1 SGHTA and CDR2 FQGNSA come from the germline V gene. DNA for the CDR3: TGTGCCAGCAGCTTAGTCGGGACAGGGGGCGACGAGCAGTACTTC. Residues: CASSLVGTGGDEQYF.

The CDR3 loop is CASSFGQPQHF. CDR3 nucleotide sequence: TGTGCCAGCAGTTTCGGTCAGCCCCAGCATTTT. V is TRBV28 and J is TRBJ1-5; no reliable D call. The length of the CDR3 is 11 residues. The V gene's germline CDR1 is MDHEN and CDR2 SYDVKM. V was trimmed by 3 bases and J by 6 bases, leaving 3 bases between them. Together with reference TRBV28 and TRBJ1-5, the CDR3 gives the full variable domain: DVKVTQSSRYLVKRTGEKVFLECVQDMDHENMFWYRQDPGLGLRLIYFSYDVKMKEKGDIPEGYSVSREKKERFSLILESASTNQTSMYLCASSFGQPQHFGDGTRLSIL.

V is TRBV30 and J is TRBJ1-4; 9 bases are a match to TRBD1. V lost 5 bases and J lost 8; bases outside the gene matches: 9. This CDR3 region has 14 residues. From germline, CDR1 is GTSNPN and CDR2 SVGIG (reference sequence). The CDR3 loop is CAWGGTGLGEKLFF. The CDR3 nucleotides read TGTGCCTGGGGGGGGACAGGGCTAGGAGAAAAACTGTTTTTT.

The rearrangement links TRBV18 to TRBJ1-1; D unresolved. Germline V gene sequence: CDR1 KGHSH, CDR2 LQKENI. V was trimmed by 3 bases and J by 8 bases, leaving 10 bases between them. The CDR3 consists of 12 residues. The CDR3 here is CASSPVDGEAFF. In nucleotides, the CDR3 is TGTGCCAGCTCACCGGTCGATGGCGAAGCTTTCTTT.

The J gene is TRBJ2-7, the V gene TRBV5-1; TRBD2 matches at 11 bases. The CDR3 is 16 residues long. Per the germline V gene, CDR1 is SGHRS and CDR2 is YFSETQ. V gave up 5 bases and J gave up 6 bases; unmatched junction bases: 13. For the CDR3, the DNA is TGCGCCAGCAGTTACACTAGCGGGAGCGGTCGGGGCGAGCAGTACTTC. Encoded protein: CASSYTSGSGRGEQYF.

The chain uses TRBV7-2 and TRBJ1-5, with 9 bases matching TRBD1. CDR1 is SGHTA and CDR2 is FQGNSA in the germline V gene. The CDR3 has 16 residues. V lost 5 bases to trimming and J lost 6 bases; unmatched junction nucleotides: 11. As DNA, the CDR3 is TGTGCCAGCAGCCAAAGCGGGACAGGGTGGGGTCAGCCCCAGCATTTT. Translating gives CASSQSGTGWGQPQHF.

The chain employs TRBV30 and TRBJ1-2; no clear D. The V and J ends lost 8 bases and 7 bases respectively, with 26 bases between them. Per the germline V gene, CDR1 is GTSNPN and CDR2 is SVGIG (reference sequence). CDR3 length: 15 residues. This CDR3 is CARNTAAGSASGYTF. CDR3 DNA: TGTGCCCGGAACACGGCCGCAGGTTCGGCGAGTGGCTACACCTTC.

The CDR3 nucleotides read TGCGCCAGCAGCTTAAGACAGGGGGACGCCGGGGAGCTGTTTTTT. It is translated as CASSLRQGDAGELFF. The rearrangement uses TRBV5-1 and TRBJ2-2; 9 bases are shared with TRBD1. Trimming cost V 2 bases and J 6 bases; bases outside gene matches: 5. Germline CDR1 SGHRS, CDR2 YFSETQ. This CDR3 spans 15 amino acids.